These T cell receptor beta chains were read from a single sample in a study of cytomegalovirus exposure and HLA in healthy donors. TCRdb keeps only in-frame clones here, not all; method: immunoSEQ multiplex PCR. The table lists about 140,000 clones, roughly four fifths of them singletons. Material for sequencing was PBMCs. These receptors were obtained from a female donor in good health and CMV-seronegative. The CDR3 runs from the conserved cysteine through the conserved F or W. D genes are given only for firm matches. A clone size is listed for some rows: how often the clone was seen (once, few, many), or a class if it is expanded.

length,J,size,D,V,CDR3,DNA
15,TRBJ2-7,.,.,TRBV19,CASSIGRSSVREQYF,TGTGCCAGTAGTATAGGGAGATCTTCGGTGCGCGAGCAGTACTTC
12,TRBJ2-5,.,.,TRBV6-1,CASSDVQETQYF,TGTGCCAGCAGTGACGTACAAGAGACCCAGTACTTC
18,TRBJ2-7,.,.,TRBV6-1,CASSEAGGRGAQTDEQYF,TGTGCCAGCAGTGAAGCTGGAGGACGGGGGGCTCAAACGGACGAGCAGTACTTC
17,TRBJ2-2,few,TRBD1,TRBV6-1,CASSEGVGQGVTGELFF,TGTGCCAGCAGTGAAGGGGTAGGACAGGGGGTAACCGGGGAGCTGTTTTTT
15,TRBJ1-1,.,.,TRBV9,CASSPEWGGAQKAFF,TGTGCCAGCAGCCCTGAATGGGGGGGGGCGCAAAAAGCTTTCTTT
16,TRBJ1-2,.,TRBD1,TRBV9,CASSVAGQGALYGYTF,TGTGCCAGCAGCGTAGCGGGACAGGGGGCTCTCTATGGCTACACCTTC
14,TRBJ1-4,few,TRBD1,TRBV5-5,CASSLGQGIEKLFF,TGTGCCAGCAGCTTGGGACAGGGGATTGAAAAACTGTTTTTT
12,TRBJ2-7,.,TRBD2,TRBV27,CASRGGGYEQYF,TGTGCCAGCAGGGGCGGGGGCTACGAGCAGTACTTC
16,TRBJ2-7,.,TRBD1,TRBV4-1,CASSQEGTGITYEQYF,TGCGCCAGCAGCCAAGAGGGGACAGGGATAACCTACGAGCAGTACTTC
16,TRBJ1-4,.,.,TRBV11-3,CASSLVDRATNEKLFF,TGTGCCAGCAGCTTAGTGGACAGAGCAACTAATGAAAAACTGTTTTTT
16,TRBJ2-1,.,.,TRBV5-1,CASSLVPNHPSNEQFF,TGCGCCAGCAGCCTCGTTCCCAATCATCCGAGCAATGAGCAGTTCTTC
12,TRBJ1-1,.,.,TRBV15,CATGSRGTEAFF,TGTGCCACCGGGTCAAGGGGTACTGAAGCTTTCTTT
15,TRBJ2-7,few,TRBD1,TRBV27,CASSSPGQGVYEQYF,TGTGCCAGCAGTTCCCCAGGACAGGGGGTCTACGAGCAGTACTTC
14,TRBJ1-1,.,.,TRBV19,CASSIISRDTEAFF,TGTGCCAGTAGTATAATTTCCAGGGACACTGAAGCTTTCTTT
13,TRBJ2-2,.,TRBD2,TRBV25-1,CASRKTGGGELFF,TGTGCCAGCAGAAAAACGGGGGGCGGGGAGCTGTTTTTT
16,TRBJ1-3,.,.,TRBV9,CASSVVSRVGGNTIYF,TGTGCCAGCAGCGTAGTGAGCAGGGTAGGGGGAAACACCATATATTTT
15,TRBJ1-1,.,TRBD1,TRBV7-9,CASSNRGTGDTEAFF,TGTGCCAGCAGCAACCGAGGGACAGGGGATACTGAAGCTTTCTTT
13,TRBJ1-2,few,.,TRBV6-5,CASLPGLGYGYTF,TGTGCCAGCCTGCCGGGATTGGGCTATGGCTACACCTTC
13,TRBJ2-5,.,.,TRBV18,CASSQGHKETQYF,TGTGCCAGCTCACAGGGACATAAAGAGACCCAGTACTTC
13,TRBJ1-1,.,.,TRBV5-8,CASSWRVYTEAFF,TGTGCCAGCAGCTGGCGGGTCTACACTGAAGCTTTCTTT